This T cell receptor beta chain was sequenced during a study of blood T cell repertoires in COVID-19. Study overall: There were acute and convalescent COVID-19 samples, and they came from the United States, Italy and Spain.

Followed over time, Seattle patients had been enrolled while infection was active. This clone was observed once. The assay was immunoSEQ multiplex PCR, and TCRdb's table has in-frame clones only and misses some. The table includes fewer than 350,000 clones, 86% detected once. This CDR3 is 17 amino acids long. V lost 4 bases and J lost 0; bases outside the gene matches: 8. Germline CDR1 is KGHDR and CDR2 is SFDVKD. The sequencing input was peripheral blood. The sequence came from a woman aged 70-85 years with COVID-19, enrolled during active disease. The chain has TRBV24-1 and TRBJ2-3; 8 nucleotides match TRBD2. In nucleotides, the CDR3 is TGTGCCACCAGTGACCCGAGCGGGGGTACTAGCACAGATACGCAGTATTTT. It yields the protein CATSDPSGGTSTDTQYF.